The 25 T cell receptor beta chains below all came from one sample that was sequenced in a study of human T cells and chemical hapten exposure. TCRdb reprocessed the RACE reads via MiXCR and lists one record per CDR3 protein. Among roughly 200,000 distinct CDR3 sequences listed, about 25% were seen once. Described time point: patch test 3, about 24 weeks after DPC sensitization. Treatment meaning: therapeutic diphenylcyclopropenone sensitization with weekly scalp DPC. The sample in question was whole blood, obtained in connection with sensitization to the hapten diphenylcyclopropenone (DPC). These receptors came from a woman between 35 and 50 years old with alopecia areata. Some clones in this sample may be carry-over from other donors' samples.

For the CDR3, the DNA is TGCAGCGTTGTCAGGCCTAGCACAGATACGCAGTATTTT. Translated: CSVVRPSTDTQYF. The V gene is TRBV29-1, the J gene TRBJ2-3; D is ambiguous. The germline V gene has CDR1 SQVTM and CDR2 ANQGSEA. The CDR3 consists of 13 residues. The ends were cut back, 4 bases at V and 0 bases at J, with 8 bases in the middle.

The chain employs TRBV11-3 and TRBJ1-5, with D unresolved. Deletions cut 5 bases from V and 6 bases from J, with 14 bases between. The CDR3 loop spans 14 amino acids. Germline V gene sequence: CDR1 SGHNT, CDR2 YENEEA. The CDR3 sequence is CASSPDQTGQPQHF. CDR3 nucleotide sequence: TGTGCCAGCAGCCCAGATCAGACCGGTCAGCCCCAGCATTTT.

This clonotype has only a few counts. The chain has TRBV20-1 and TRBJ2-1, with D uncertain. There are 14 residues in the CDR3. Trimming removed 4 bases at V and 4 bases at J, with 14 bases between. CDR1 and CDR2 from the germline V gene are DFQATT and SNEGSKA (reference sequence). CDR3 loop: CSAIDLDGYNEQFF. The CDR3 DNA reads as TGCAGTGCTATCGATCTGGACGGGTACAATGAGCAGTTCTTC.

The DNA of the CDR3 is TGTGCCAGCAGTTCAAGACTAGCGGGAGTGGGAGAGCAGTACTTC. Protein: CASSSRLAGVGEQYF. This sequence joins TRBV28 and TRBJ2-7, with TRBD2 identical over 12 bases. The trim removed 4 bases at V and 7 bases at J, leaving 8 bases unmatched. This CDR3 contains 15 residues. Germline V gene sequence: CDR1 MDHEN, CDR2 SYDVKM.

By share, this clonotype ranks as medium-sized. This chain uses TRBV24-1 with TRBJ2-3; 8 nucleotides align to TRBD2. Germline-derived CDR1 and CDR2 are KGHDR and SFDVKD. This CDR3 contains 16 residues. Trimming at V came to 3 bases and at J to 2 bases, leaving 6 bases not matched to a gene. CDR3 in DNA: TGTGCCACCAGTGATCTAGCGGGCACCGTCACAGATACGCAGTATTTT. Encoded protein: CATSDLAGTVTDTQYF.

The V gene is TRBV7-2, the J gene TRBJ1-1; D gene unclear. The CDR3 sequence is 14 residues long. Deletions cut 3 bases from V and 4 bases from J, with 12 bases between. CDR1 is SGHTA and CDR2 is FQGNSA in the germline V gene. The chain's CDR3 is CASSFSAYTTEAFF. The CDR3 region has the DNA TGTGCCAGCAGCTTTTCCGCTTATACCACTGAAGCTTTCTTT.

The sample holds a few counts of this clonotype. The V call is TRBV28, the J call TRBJ1-4; 10 nucleotides agree with TRBD1. Germline V lookup: CDR1 MDHEN, CDR2 SYDVKM. V lost 3 bases, J lost 2 bases, and 6 bases stayed unmatched. CDR3 length: 17 residues. The CDR3 region has the DNA TGTGCCAGCAGTTTCGGGACAGGGGTCACGACTAATGAAAAACTGTTTTTT. Protein product: CASSFGTGVTTNEKLFF.

This clonotype was seen just once. This chain joins TRBV2 and TRBJ1-5, with 7 bases that match TRBD1. The CDR3 contains 17 residues. V shed 5 bases, J shed 0 bases, and the junction held 10 bases outside the gene matches. CDR1 and CDR2 from the germline V gene are SNHLY and FYNNEI. The CDR3: CASSRDSTPYSNQPQHF. For the CDR3, the DNA is TGTGCCAGCAGTCGGGACAGCACACCTTATAGCAATCAGCCCCAGCATTTT.

This clonotype has just a few counts. The chain combines TRBV20-1 with TRBJ2-3; no definite D call. CDR1 and CDR2 from the germline V gene are DFQATT and SNEGSKA (reference sequence). The CDR3 extends over 14 amino acids. V was trimmed by 8 bases and J by 0 bases, leaving 15 bases between them. CDR3 nucleotide sequence: TGCAGTTCTACGGTGTTTATTAGCACAGATACGCAGTATTTT. It translates to CSSTVFISTDTQYF.

The V and J genes are TRBV7-2 and TRBJ1-6; a possible D gene is TRBD1 (5 bases). This CDR3 region has 13 residues. The V gene's germline CDR1 is SGHTA and CDR2 FQGNSA. V was pared by 5 bases and J by 13 bases, with 15 bases between. The CDR3 protein is CASSPTRDSPLHF. DNA of the CDR3: TGTGCCAGCAGCCCTACCCGGGACTCGCCCCTCCACTTT. Filled out from reference TRBV7-2 and TRBJ1-6, the complete variable domain reads GAGVSQSPSNKVTEKGKDVELRCDPISGHTALYWYRQSLGQGLEFLIYFQGNSAPDKSGLPSDRFSAERTGGSVSTLTIQRTQQEDSAVYLCASSPTRDSPLHFGNGTRLTVT.

This clonotype was found many times. The chain links TRBV6-2 or TRBV6-3 to TRBJ1-5; 7 bases align to TRBD1. This CDR3 contains 15 residues. CDR1 MNHEY and CDR2 SVGEGT come from the germline V gene. After removal of 7 bases from V and 7 bases from J, the junction contained 13 bases not matched to a gene. The CDR3 is CASTASGTGAQPQHF. The CDR3 bases are TGTGCCAGCACCGCAAGTGGCACAGGGGCCCAGCCCCAGCATTTT.

This clonotype was detected only a few times. The chain carries TRBV20-1 and TRBJ2-7, with 7 bases fitting TRBD2. Germline V gene lookup returns CDR1 DFQATT and CDR2 SNEGSKA (reference sequence). This CDR3 is 14 amino acids long. V shed 6 bases and J 4 bases; nucleotides not matched to a gene: 12. CDR3 DNA: TGCAGTGCCGAGCGGCCTAGCGGACATTACGAGCAGTACTTC. It specifies CSAERPSGHYEQYF.

This clonotype was counted a few times. The chain employs TRBV18 and TRBJ1-1; 7 nucleotides agree with TRBD1. Germline CDR1 reads KGHSH; CDR2 reads LQKENI. Trimming at V came to 6 bases and at J to 4 bases, leaving 5 bases not matched to a gene. This CDR3 spans 13 amino acids. CDR3 amino acids: CASSRDSRTEAFF. CDR3 nucleotides: TGTGCCAGCTCGCGGGACAGTCGCACTGAAGCTTTCTTT.

This clonotype has a handful of counts. CDR3 DNA sequence: TGCGCCAGCAGCTCTTTCGGCCCGCCAGATACGCAGTATTTT. Translating gives CASSSFGPPDTQYF. The chain recombines TRBV5-1 with TRBJ2-3; D gene ambiguous. The CDR3 spans 14 residues. CDR1 is SGHRS, CDR2 YFSETQ, per germline. V was pared by 3 bases and J by 4 bases, with 12 bases between.

This clonotype came up a few times. The rearrangement uses TRBV20-1 and TRBJ2-2; the D gene is possibly TRBD2 (5 bases). Looked up from germline, CDR1 is DFQATT and CDR2 is SNEGSKA (reference sequence). Trimming left V 3 bases short and J 0 bases short, with 20 bases between. This CDR3 is built from 18 residues. As DNA, the CDR3 is TGCAGTGCTAGTAGGGCTAGCAGCCAAATCGCGAACACCGGGGAGCTGTTTTTT. Protein product: CSASRASSQIANTGELFF.

This clonotype turned up a few times. This chain uses TRBV3-1 with TRBJ1-1; a possible D gene is TRBD1 (6 bases). In germline, CDR1 is LGHDT, CDR2 YNNKEL (reference sequence). This CDR3 is built from 13 residues. Trimming pared 4 bases from V and 8 bases from J, leaving 14 bases between. CDR3 sequence (DNA): TGTGCCAGCAGCCCGCCGGGACACGTCGAAGCTTTCTTT. It codes for CASSPPGHVEAFF.

There are a few counts of this clonotype. The chain has TRBV20-1 and TRBJ1-4, with D tentatively TRBD1 (6 bases). CDR1 DFQATT and CDR2 SNEGSKA come from the germline V gene (reference sequence). The CDR3 sequence is 15 residues long. The V end lost 2 bases, the J end lost 4 bases, and 14 bases lay between the germline ends. CDR3 residues: CSARPGGQINEKLFF. Written as DNA, the CDR3 is TGCAGTGCTAGACCGGGGGGGCAAATTAATGAAAAACTGTTTTTT.

CDR3 region: CASSQGQYNQPQHF. Written as DNA, the CDR3 is TGCGCCAGCAGCCAAGGACAGTACAATCAGCCCCAGCATTTT. The rearrangement joins TRBV4-1 to TRBJ1-5; D is perhaps TRBD1 (5 bases). The V end lost 1 base, the J end lost 3 bases, and 7 bases lay between the germline ends. The CDR3 consists of 14 residues. The germline V gene encodes CDR1 MGHRA and CDR2 YSYEKL.

This clonotype was detected only a few times. This CDR3 reads CASSQGRANTGELFF. For the CDR3, the DNA is TGCGCCAGCAGCCAAGGGCGGGCGAACACCGGGGAGCTGTTTTTT. The chain uses TRBV4-3 and TRBJ2-2, with a weak D call TRBD2 (5 bases). The CDR3 has 15 amino acids. Trimming left V 1 base short and J 0 bases short, with 6 bases between. The germline CDR1 and CDR2 sequences are LGHNA and YSLEER.

The chain employs TRBV7-2 and TRBJ1-1; D not resolved. V lost 2 bases and J 1 base, leaving 5 bases between the germline ends. CDR3 length: 13 residues. Germline V gene sequence: CDR1 SGHTA, CDR2 FQGNSA. The CDR3 bases are TGTGCCAGCAGCTTACTGAGGAACACTGAAGCTTTCTTT. Translation: CASSLLRNTEAFF.

This clonotype was detected a few times. The chain has TRBV24-1 and TRBJ2-1; TRBD2 matches 10 bases. V was clipped by 4 bases and J by 6 bases; unmatched bases: 5. The CDR3 has 15 residues. The germline V gene has CDR1 KGHDR and CDR2 SFDVKD. The CDR3 spells CATSDGWTSGNEQFF. The CDR3 coding sequence is TGTGCCACCAGTGACGGCTGGACTAGCGGCAATGAGCAGTTCTTC.

The V call is TRBV30, the J call TRBJ1-5, with D perhaps matching TRBD1 (6 bases). The CDR3 has 14 residues. Germline lookup yields CDR1 GTSNPN and CDR2 SVGIG (reference sequence). V lost 2 bases and J 4 bases, leaving 12 bases between the germline ends. The CDR3: CAWSPGTLNQPQHF. CDR3 in DNA: TGTGCCTGGAGTCCCGGGACACTAAATCAGCCCCAGCATTTT.

This clonotype was recorded a few times. This rearrangement joins TRBV12-3 or TRBV12-4 to TRBJ2-5; D remains unclear. The CDR3 is 14 residues long. Trimming shortened V by 3 bases and J by 1 base, and 9 bases separated the two germline ends. This CDR3 reads CASSLGVSQETQYF. CDR3 coding DNA: TGTGCCAGCAGTTTGGGCGTTTCCCAAGAGACCCAGTACTTC.

J is TRBJ2-1 and V is TRBV20-1; D is uncertain. Deletions cut 6 bases from V and 3 bases from J, with 15 bases between. This CDR3 is built from 14 residues. The V gene's germline CDR1 is DFQATT and CDR2 SNEGSKA (reference sequence). CDR3 nucleotides: TGCAGTGCCCCCCCGACACTGATCTACAATGAGCAGTTCTTC. Its translation is CSAPPTLIYNEQFF.

The chain links TRBV5-1 to TRBJ2-2; 8 nucleotides line up with TRBD2. With 4 bases clipped from V and 3 bases from J, the junction kept 14 bases outside the gene matches. This CDR3 region has 18 residues. Germline V CDR1 and CDR2: SGHRS, YFSETQ. The CDR3 DNA sequence: TGCGCCAGCAGCCTTGAAGGTGCGAGACTAGCGTACACCGGGGAGCTGTTTTTT. Protein: CASSLEGARLAYTGELFF. The variable domain in full, completed from reference TRBV5-1 and TRBJ2-2, reads KAGVTQTPRYLIKTRGQQVTLSCSPISGHRSVSWYQQTPGQGLQFLFEYFSETQRNKGNFPGRFSGRQFSNSRSEMNVSTLELGDSALYLCASSLEGARLAYTGELFFGEGSRLTVL.